In its sample, the clone carrying this T cell receptor (beta chain) was seen once. A junction boundary mismatches the germline segment, possibly from a read error. The authors' processing: Scientists estimated how many nucleated cells there were by amplifying reference gene primers. Only in-frame clones appear in the TCRdb table, and some are missing; sequencing was by immunoSEQ multiplex PCR. Clonal size and the V and J genes are those of that table, whereas D and trimming came from the DNA. Among around 400,000 clones, more than 85% were seen once, and the ten largest hold about 0.78%. This sample is part of a study of blood T cell repertoires in COVID-19. Study details: The analysed material was cDNA or gDNA that came from T cells, B-cell-depleted T cells, or PBMCs.

Germline V gene sequence: CDR1 SGHRS, CDR2 YFSETQ. The CDR3 has 14 amino acids. Participant reports of clinical history set cohort assignment. The specimen sequenced was PBMCs or T cells enriched from blood (not recorded which). The gene calls are TRBV5-1 and TRBJ1-4; a weak D match, TRBD1 (5 bases). This clonotype was obtained from a woman aged 40-49 years who had been exposed to COVID-19. The CDR3 spells CASSLDRRGEKLFF. CDR3 DNA: TGCGCCAGCAGTTTGGACCGAAGGGGCGAAAAACTGTTTTTT.